One sample yielded the 9 T cell receptor beta chains listed below, sequenced in a study of blood T cell repertoires in COVID-19. Sequencing used immunoSEQ multiplex PCR; TCRdb keeps in-frame clones, though not all of them. The sample shows about 100,000 clones, around nine tenths of them seen only once. Sequenced input: peripheral blood. The receptors come from a man between 65 and 85 years old with acute or convalescent COVID-19.

The chain employs TRBV5-1 and TRBJ1-1; the D is unclear. V gave up 5 bases and J gave up 0 bases, with 11 bases separating them. The germline CDR1 and CDR2 sequences are SGHRS and YFSETQ. This CDR3 contains 14 residues. The CDR3 protein is CASSLLTMNTEAFF. The CDR3 DNA follows: TGCGCCAGCAGTTTGTTAACTATGAACACTGAAGCTTTCTTT.

This clone was seen only a few times. The chain employs TRBV10-3 and TRBJ1-2; no definite D call. Trimming left V 5 bases short and J 2 bases short, with 12 bases between. The germline V gene encodes CDR1 ENHRY and CDR2 SYGVKD. The CDR3 is made up of 14 amino acids. The CDR3 reads CAISPGYSNYGYTF. The CDR3 DNA is TGTGCCATCAGTCCCGGTTATTCCAACTATGGCTACACCTTC.

V and J are TRBV28 and TRBJ2-2; maybe TRBD2 (5 bases). The CDR3 spans 17 residues. Per the germline V gene, CDR1 is MDHEN and CDR2 is SYDVKM. Deletions cut 6 bases from V and 3 bases from J, with 20 bases between. The CDR3 DNA is TGTGCCAGCAGCCTCGGACTTTTCACACCCTACACCGGGGAGCTGTTTTTT. It encodes CASSLGLFTPYTGELFF.

The chain employs TRBV5-5 and TRBJ2-3, with a tentative D call TRBD1 (5 bases). Germline lookup yields CDR1 SGHKS and CDR2 YYEKEE (reference sequence). V was trimmed by 0 bases and J by 2 bases, leaving 7 bases between them. The CDR3 is 14 amino acids. This CDR3 is CASSLGGFTDTQYF. The DNA for the CDR3 is TGTGCCAGCAGCTTGGGGGGCTTCACAGATACGCAGTATTTT.

V gene TRBV5-4 combines with J gene TRBJ1-3; 7 bases match TRBD1. With V trimmed by 2 bases and J by 4 bases, 6 bases remained unmatched. The germline V gene has CDR1 SGHNT and CDR2 YYREEE (reference sequence). This CDR3 is 15 amino acids long. The CDR3 DNA is TGTGCCAGCAGCTTACCAGGGGGAACCGGAAACACCATATATTTT. The encoded protein is CASSLPGGTGNTIYF.

V usage is TRBV7-9 and J usage is TRBJ2-1; D is ambiguous. Between the trimmed V and J ends, which lost 5 bases and 12 bases, there was a span of 2 bases. Germline CDR1 is SEHNR and CDR2 is FQNEAQ (reference sequence). The CDR3 is 8 amino acids. This CDR3 is CASSRQFF. The CDR3 coding sequence is TGTGCCAGCAGCCGGCAGTTCTTC.

This clone was detected a few times. The chain has TRBV5-1 and TRBJ1-2; 8 nucleotides line up with TRBD1. V was pared by 5 bases and J by 0 bases, with 6 bases of the junction left unmatched. The CDR3 is made up of 15 amino acids. CDR1 is SGHRS and CDR2 is YFSETQ in the germline V gene. The CDR3 region is CASRPGTGANYGYTF. CDR3 DNA sequence: TGCGCCAGCAGACCTGGGACAGGAGCTAACTATGGCTACACCTTC.

This clone is a singleton in its sample. The chain recombines TRBV6-5 with TRBJ1-4, with 8 bases identical to TRBD1. This CDR3 spans 13 amino acids. Trimming at V came to 7 bases and at J to 6 bases, leaving 4 bases not matched to a gene. Looked up from germline, CDR1 is MNHEY and CDR2 is SVGAGI. In DNA form, the CDR3 reads TGTGCCAGCACAGGGGGCCCTGATGAAAAACTGTTTTTT. Residues: CASTGGPDEKLFF.

This clone was seen just once. This chain links TRBV28 with TRBJ1-6; no clear D. This CDR3 has 14 residues. From germline, CDR1 is MDHEN and CDR2 SYDVKM. Trimming removed 5 bases at V and 7 bases at J, with 12 bases between. CDR3 protein: CASSLSTENSPLHF. As DNA, the CDR3 is TGTGCCAGCAGTCTCTCAACGGAGAATTCACCCCTCCACTTT.